This TCR beta chain was retrieved from a study of blood T cell repertoires in COVID-19 (dated by TCRdb to the early 2020s). About the study as a whole: Samples covering the acute and convalescent phases of COVID-19 were provided by collaborators in the United States, Italy and Spain. The material from the prospective study consisted of cDNA or gDNA derived from T cells, B-cell-depleted T cells, or PBMCs. Deeply sampled blood TCRbeta repertoires from subjects exposed to, actively infected with, or recovered from COVID-19 were included in the dataset. A freely available public database, intended as a resource for researchers studying the immune response to SARS-CoV-2, is where the repertoires were released. The samples were drawn from the first 160 participants of the ongoing ImmuneRACE study and from over a thousand subjects provided by 6 global collaborators. The sample metadata nearly always contained a de-identified subject ID, COVID-19 status, age in years and sex. Where HLA class I and class II types were available, the types were taken from metadata supplied by the sample provider, not from assay-based typing. Beyond this particular receptor, the publication reports: How much clinical and demographic metadata was included differed by source and by participant, and the metadata was provided uncurated.

Trimming removed 4 bases from V and 4 bases from J, leaving 13 bases between the germline ends. From a lookup of the germline V gene, CDR1 and CDR2 are KGHDR and SFDVKD. Reading from cysteine to phenylalanine, the CDR3 counts 15 amino acids. Only the CDR3 DNA stays, 45 bases, in frame from base 1. The immunoSEQ Assay, a bias-controlled multiplex PCR, was used to amplify TCRbeta CDR3 regions from genomic DNA. The study's processing was this. Nucleated cell counts per sample were estimated from amplification of reference gene primers within the assay. Sequence reads were collapsed and filtered to measure the absolute abundance of every unique TCRbeta CDR3 rearrangement. For each sample, productive Simpson clonality was calculated as the square root of Simpson's diversity index across productive rearrangements. TCRdb obtained this table from immuneACCESS and retained in-frame rearrangements with V and J assigned. These tables miss some clones; where compared with another copy, unresolved V genes account for less than half of the shortfall, and the remainder is unexplained. The V and J calls and clone size were taken over from that table, and D and trimming were inferred from the DNA. This sample lists 310,000 or so clones; about 87% were detected once. The ten biggest clones cover over 1% of the sample.

This clone was found a few times. Its target antigen remains unknown. Base quality data are lacking; no much larger clone is found one base away. Each collaborating institution followed its own protocols to collect whole blood in K2EDTA tubes. For TCRbeta analysis, collaborator samples were shipped as frozen whole blood, as isolated PBMCs, or as DNA extracted from either sample type. The TCR originated in a man aged 65 to 85 with acute or convalescent COVID-19. Input material: peripheral blood. The chain links TRBV24-1 with TRBJ2-1; 6 matching bases give a weak D call of TRBD2. At the DNA level, the sequence is TGTGCCACCAGTGACCCTCGGGACTTATACAATGAGCAGTTCTTC. Its amino acids are CATSDPRDLYNEQFF.